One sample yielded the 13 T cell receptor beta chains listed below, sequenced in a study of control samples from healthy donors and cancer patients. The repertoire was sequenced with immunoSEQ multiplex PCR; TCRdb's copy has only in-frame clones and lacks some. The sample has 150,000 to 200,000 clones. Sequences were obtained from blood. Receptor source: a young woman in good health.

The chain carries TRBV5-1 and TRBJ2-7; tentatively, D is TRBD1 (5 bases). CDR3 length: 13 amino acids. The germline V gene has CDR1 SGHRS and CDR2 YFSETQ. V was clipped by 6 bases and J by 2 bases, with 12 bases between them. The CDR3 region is CASKPTDTYEQYF. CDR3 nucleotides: TGCGCCAGCAAACCGACAGACACCTACGAGCAGTACTTC.

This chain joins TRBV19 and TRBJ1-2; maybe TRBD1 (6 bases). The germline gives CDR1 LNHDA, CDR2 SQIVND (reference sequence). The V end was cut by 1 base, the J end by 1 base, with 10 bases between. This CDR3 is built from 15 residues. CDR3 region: CASSIGSGHNYGYTF. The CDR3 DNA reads TGTGCCAGTAGTATAGGTTCGGGACATAACTATGGCTACACCTTC.

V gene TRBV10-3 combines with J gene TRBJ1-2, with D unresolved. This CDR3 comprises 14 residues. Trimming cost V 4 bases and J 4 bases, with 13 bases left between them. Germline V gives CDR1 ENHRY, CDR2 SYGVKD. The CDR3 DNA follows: TGTGCCATCAGTGTCCCGGGAGAAATCTATGGCTACACCTTC. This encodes CAISVPGEIYGYTF.

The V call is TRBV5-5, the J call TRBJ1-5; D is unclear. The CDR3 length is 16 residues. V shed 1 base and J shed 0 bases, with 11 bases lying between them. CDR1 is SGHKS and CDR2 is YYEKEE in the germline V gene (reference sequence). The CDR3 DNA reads TGTGCCAGCAGCTTGTCGGCGGATGTTAGCAATCAGCCCCAGCATTTT. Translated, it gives CASSLSADVSNQPQHF.

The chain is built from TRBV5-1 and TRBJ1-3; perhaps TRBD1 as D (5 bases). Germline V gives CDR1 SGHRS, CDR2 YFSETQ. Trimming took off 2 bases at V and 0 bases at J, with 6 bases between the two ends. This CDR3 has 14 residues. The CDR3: CASSLGTSGNTIYF. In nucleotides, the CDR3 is TGCGCCAGCAGCTTAGGGACCTCTGGAAACACCATATATTTT.

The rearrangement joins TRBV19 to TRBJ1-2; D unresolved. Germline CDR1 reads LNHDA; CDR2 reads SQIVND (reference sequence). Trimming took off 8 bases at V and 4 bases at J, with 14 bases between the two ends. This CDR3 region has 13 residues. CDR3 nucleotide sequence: TGTGCCAGTCAGTCGAGTTCCTCCTATGGCTACACCTTC. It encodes CASQSSSSYGYTF. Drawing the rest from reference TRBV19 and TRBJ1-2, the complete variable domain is DGGITQSPKYLFRKEGQNVTLSCEQNLNHDAMYWYRQDPGQGLRLIYYSQIVNDFQKGDIAEGYSVSREKKESFPLTVTSAQKNPTAFYLCASQSSSSYGYTFGSGTRLTVV.

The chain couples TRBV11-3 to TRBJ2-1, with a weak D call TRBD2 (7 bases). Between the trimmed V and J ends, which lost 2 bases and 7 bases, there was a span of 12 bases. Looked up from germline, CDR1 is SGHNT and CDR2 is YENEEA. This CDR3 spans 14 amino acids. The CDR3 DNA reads TGTGCCAGCAGCTTAAAAAGGGGGGGGAATGAGCAGTTCTTC. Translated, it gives CASSLKRGGNEQFF.

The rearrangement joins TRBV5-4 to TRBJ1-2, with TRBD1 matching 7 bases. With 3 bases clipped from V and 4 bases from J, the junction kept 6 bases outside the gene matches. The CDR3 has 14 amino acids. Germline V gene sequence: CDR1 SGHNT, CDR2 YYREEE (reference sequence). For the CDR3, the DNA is TGTGCCAGCAGCTGGGGACAGTGGGCCTATGGCTACACCTTC. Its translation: CASSWGQWAYGYTF.

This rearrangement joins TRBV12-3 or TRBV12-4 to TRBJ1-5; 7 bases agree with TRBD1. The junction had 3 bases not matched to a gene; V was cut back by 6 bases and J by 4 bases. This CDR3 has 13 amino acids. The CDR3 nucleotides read TGTGCCAGCAGCCGACAGGGAAATCAGCCCCAGCATTTT. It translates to CASSRQGNQPQHF.

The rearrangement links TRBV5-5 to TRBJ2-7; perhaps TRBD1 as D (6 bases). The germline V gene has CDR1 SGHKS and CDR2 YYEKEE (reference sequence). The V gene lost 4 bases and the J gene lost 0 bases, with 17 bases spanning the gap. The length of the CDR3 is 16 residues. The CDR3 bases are TGTGCCAGCAGCCAACAAACAGGGTTATTCTCCTACGAGCAGTACTTC. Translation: CASSQQTGLFSYEQYF.

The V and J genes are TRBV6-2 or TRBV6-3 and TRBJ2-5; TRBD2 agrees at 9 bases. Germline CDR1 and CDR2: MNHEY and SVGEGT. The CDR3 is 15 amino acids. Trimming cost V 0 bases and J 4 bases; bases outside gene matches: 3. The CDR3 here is CASSYSGLAGETQYF. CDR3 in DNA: TGTGCCAGCAGTTACTCGGGACTAGCCGGAGAGACCCAGTACTTC.

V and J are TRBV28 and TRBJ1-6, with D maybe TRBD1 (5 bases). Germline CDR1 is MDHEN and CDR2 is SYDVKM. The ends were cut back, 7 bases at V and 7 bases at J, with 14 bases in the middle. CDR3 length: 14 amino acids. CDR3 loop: CASNPGTDNSPLHF. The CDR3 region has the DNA TGTGCCAGCAACCCTGGGACGGACAATTCACCCCTCCACTTT.

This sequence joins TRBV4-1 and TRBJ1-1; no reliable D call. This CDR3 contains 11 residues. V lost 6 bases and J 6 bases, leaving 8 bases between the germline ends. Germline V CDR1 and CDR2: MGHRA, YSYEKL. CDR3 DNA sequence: TGCGCCAGCAGGGGTGGCCCTGAAGCTTTCTTT. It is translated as CASRGGPEAFF.